The rows below give T cell receptor beta chains drawn from one sample of a study of blood T cell repertoires in COVID-19. TCRdb's table, derived via immunoSEQ multiplex PCR, lists solely in-frame clones and lacks some. The table shows 280,000 or so clones, with 65% to 90% occurring only once. What was sequenced was peripheral blood. The origin of the receptors is a human donor in a cohort sampled during active COVID-19. Both conserved end residues are part of each CDR3. D genes are given only for firm matches.

J gene: TRBJ1-5; D gene: -; V gene: TRBV10-2; CDR3 DNA: TGCGCCAGCAGTTCCAGGAGGGGAGATCAGCCCCAGCATTTT; CDR3 protein: CASSSRRGDQPQHF
J gene: TRBJ2-1; D gene: -; V gene: TRBV7-9; CDR3 DNA: TGTGCCAGCAGCTTAATGCAGGGAAGTGCGAATGAGCAGTTCTTC; CDR3 protein: CASSLMQGSANEQFF
J gene: TRBJ2-2; D gene: TRBD2; V gene: TRBV28; CDR3 DNA: TGTGCCAGCAAACTTCGGACTAGCGGGAACACCGGGGAGCTGTTTTTT; CDR3 protein: CASKLRTSGNTGELFF
J gene: TRBJ1-2; D gene: -; V gene: TRBV6-5; CDR3 DNA: TGTGCCAGCAGGGCCGACAGCTCATATGGCTACACCTTC; CDR3 protein: CASRADSSYGYTF
J gene: TRBJ1-3; D gene: -; V gene: TRBV6-5; CDR3 DNA: TGTGCCAGCAGGGTCAGGGCAAGCTCTGGAAACACCATATATTTT; CDR3 protein: CASRVRASSGNTIYF
J gene: TRBJ2-7; D gene: TRBD2; V gene: TRBV27; CDR3 DNA: TGTGCCAGCAGTTTATCCGGGACTAGCGGGTCCCACGAGCAGTACTTC; CDR3 protein: CASSLSGTSGSHEQYF
J gene: TRBJ1-5; D gene: TRBD1; V gene: TRBV18; CDR3 DNA: TGTGCCAGCTCGGAGGGGGCCATGGATCAGCCCCAGCATTTT; CDR3 protein: CASSEGAMDQPQHF
J gene: TRBJ2-2; D gene: -; V gene: TRBV2; CDR3 DNA: TGTGCCACCAAGAACACCGGGGAGCTGTTTTTT; CDR3 protein: CATKNTGELFF
J gene: TRBJ2-2; D gene: -; V gene: TRBV4-3; CDR3 DNA: TGCGCCAGCAGCCAAGATCGTATCGGGGAGCTGTTTTTT; CDR3 protein: CASSQDRIGELFF
J gene: TRBJ1-2; D gene: -; V gene: TRBV6-5; CDR3 DNA: TGTGCCAGCCGAAGGGGGGGGGTTCAAGGCTACACCTTC; CDR3 protein: CASRRGGVQGYTF